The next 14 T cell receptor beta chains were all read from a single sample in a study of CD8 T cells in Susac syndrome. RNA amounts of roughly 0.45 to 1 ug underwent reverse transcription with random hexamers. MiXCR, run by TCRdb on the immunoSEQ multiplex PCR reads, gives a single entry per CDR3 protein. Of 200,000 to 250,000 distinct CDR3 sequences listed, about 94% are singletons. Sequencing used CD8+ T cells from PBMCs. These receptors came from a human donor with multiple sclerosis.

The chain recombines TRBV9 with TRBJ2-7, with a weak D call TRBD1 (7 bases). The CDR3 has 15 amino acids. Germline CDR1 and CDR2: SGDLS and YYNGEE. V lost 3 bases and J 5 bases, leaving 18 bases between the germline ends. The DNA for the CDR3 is TGTGCCAGCAGCGCAGCAACAGGGGACTTCGACGAGCAGTACTTC. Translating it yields CASSAATGDFDEQYF.

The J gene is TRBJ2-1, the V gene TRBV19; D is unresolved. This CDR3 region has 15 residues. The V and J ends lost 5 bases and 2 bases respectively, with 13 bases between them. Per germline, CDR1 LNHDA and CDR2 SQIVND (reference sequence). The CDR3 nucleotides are TGTGCCAGTAGTTTGGAGCCGCTGCCCTACAATGAGCAGTTCTTC. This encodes CASSLEPLPYNEQFF.

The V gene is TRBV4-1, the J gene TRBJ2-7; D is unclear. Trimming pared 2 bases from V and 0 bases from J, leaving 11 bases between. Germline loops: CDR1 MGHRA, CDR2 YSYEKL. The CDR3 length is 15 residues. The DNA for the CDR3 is TGCGCCAGCAGCCAACCGGGCCAGAGCTCCTACGAGCAGTACTTC. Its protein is CASSQPGQSSYEQYF.

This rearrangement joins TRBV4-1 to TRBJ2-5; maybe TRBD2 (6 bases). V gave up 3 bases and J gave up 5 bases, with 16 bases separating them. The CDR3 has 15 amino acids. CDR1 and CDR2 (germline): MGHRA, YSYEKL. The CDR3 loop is CASSQPGLSGETQYF. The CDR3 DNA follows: TGCGCCAGCAGCCAGCCGGGACTCAGCGGGGAGACCCAGTACTTC.

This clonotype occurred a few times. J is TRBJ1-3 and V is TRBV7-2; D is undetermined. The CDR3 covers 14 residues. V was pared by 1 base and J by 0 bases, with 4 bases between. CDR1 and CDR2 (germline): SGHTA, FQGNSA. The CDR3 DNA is TGTGCCAGCAGCTTAGGTGTCTCTGGAAACACCATATATTTT. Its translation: CASSLGVSGNTIYF. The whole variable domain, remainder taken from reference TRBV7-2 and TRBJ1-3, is GAGVSQSPSNKVTEKGKDVELRCDPISGHTALYWYRQSLGQGLEFLIYFQGNSAPDKSGLPSDRFSAERTGGSVSTLTIQRTQQEDSAVYLCASSLGVSGNTIYFGEGSWLTVV.

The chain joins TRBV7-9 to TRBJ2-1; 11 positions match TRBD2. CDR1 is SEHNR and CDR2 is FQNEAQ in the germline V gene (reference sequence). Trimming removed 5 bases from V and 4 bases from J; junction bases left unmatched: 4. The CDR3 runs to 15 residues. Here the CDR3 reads CASSATSGGYNEQFF. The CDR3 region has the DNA TGTGCCAGCAGCGCAACTAGCGGGGGATACAATGAGCAGTTCTTC. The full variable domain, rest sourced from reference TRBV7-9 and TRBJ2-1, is DTGVSQNPRHKITKRGQNVTFRCDPISEHNRLYWYRQTLGQGPEFLTYFQNEAQLEKSRLLSDRFSAERPKGSFSTLEIQRTEQGDSAMYLCASSATSGGYNEQFFGPGTRLTVL.

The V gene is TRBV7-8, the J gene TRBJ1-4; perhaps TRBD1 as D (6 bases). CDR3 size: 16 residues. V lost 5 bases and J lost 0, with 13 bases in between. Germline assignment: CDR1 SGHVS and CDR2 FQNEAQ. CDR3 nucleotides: TGTGCCAGCAGCGGCCTCGGACAGACAACTAATGAAAAACTGTTTTTT. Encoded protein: CASSGLGQTTNEKLFF.

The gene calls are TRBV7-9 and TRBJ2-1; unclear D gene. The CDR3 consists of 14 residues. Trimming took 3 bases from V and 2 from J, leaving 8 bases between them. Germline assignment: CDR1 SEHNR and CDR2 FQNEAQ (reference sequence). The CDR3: CASSFGGPYNEQFF. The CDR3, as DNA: TGTGCCAGCAGCTTTGGTGGGCCCTACAATGAGCAGTTCTTC.

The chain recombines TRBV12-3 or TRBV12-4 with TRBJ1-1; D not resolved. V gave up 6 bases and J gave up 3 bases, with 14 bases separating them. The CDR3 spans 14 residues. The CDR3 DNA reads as TGTGCCAGCAGGCCCGTGGGGTCGGACACTGAAGCTTTCTTT. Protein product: CASRPVGSDTEAFF.

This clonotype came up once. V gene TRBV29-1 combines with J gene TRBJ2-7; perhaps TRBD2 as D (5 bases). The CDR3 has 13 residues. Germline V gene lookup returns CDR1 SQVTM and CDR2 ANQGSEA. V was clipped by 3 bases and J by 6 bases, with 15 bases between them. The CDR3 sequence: CSVEGDSSSEQYF. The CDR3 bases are TGCAGCGTTGAGGGAGACTCTAGCTCCGAGCAGTACTTC.

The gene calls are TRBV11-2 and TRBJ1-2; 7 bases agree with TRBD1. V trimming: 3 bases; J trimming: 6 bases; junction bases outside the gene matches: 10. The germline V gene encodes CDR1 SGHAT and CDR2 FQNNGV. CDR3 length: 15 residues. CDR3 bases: TGTGCCAGCAGCTTGGCGGGACAGCCAAGGCATGGCTACACCTTC. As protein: CASSLAGQPRHGYTF.

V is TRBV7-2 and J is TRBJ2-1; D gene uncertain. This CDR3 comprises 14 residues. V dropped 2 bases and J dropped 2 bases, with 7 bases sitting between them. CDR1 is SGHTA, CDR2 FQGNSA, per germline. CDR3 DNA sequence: TGTGCCAGCAGCTTATTGAAAACCTACAATGAGCAGTTCTTC. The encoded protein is CASSLLKTYNEQFF.

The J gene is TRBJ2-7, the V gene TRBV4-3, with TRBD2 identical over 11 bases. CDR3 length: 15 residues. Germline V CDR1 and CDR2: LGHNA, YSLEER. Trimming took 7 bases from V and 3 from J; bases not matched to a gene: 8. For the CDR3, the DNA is TGCGCCAGCACCCTGGGACTAGCGGATTACTACGAGCAGTACTTC. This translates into CASTLGLADYYEQYF.

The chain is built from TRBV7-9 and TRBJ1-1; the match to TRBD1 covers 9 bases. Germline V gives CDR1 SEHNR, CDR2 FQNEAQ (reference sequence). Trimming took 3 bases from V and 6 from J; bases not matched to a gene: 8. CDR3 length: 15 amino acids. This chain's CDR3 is CASSFLGQGTAEAFF. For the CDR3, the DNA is TGTGCCAGCAGCTTCCTCGGACAGGGGACGGCTGAAGCTTTCTTT. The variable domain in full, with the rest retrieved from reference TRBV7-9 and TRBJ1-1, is DTGVSQNPRHKITKRGQNVTFRCDPISEHNRLYWYRQTLGQGPEFLTYFQNEAQLEKSRLLSDRFSAERPKGSFSTLEIQRTEQGDSAMYLCASSFLGQGTAEAFFGQGTRLTVV.